These T cell receptor beta chains were read from a single sample in a study of T cells in localized non-small cell lung cancer. Using immunoSEQ multiplex PCR, the repertoire was profiled, and TCRdb retains in-frame clones only, with some absent. The sample comprises about 1,300 clones, roughly 26% of which are singletons, and roughly 10% rests with the top ten. This sample comprised normal lung tissue next to the tumor, obtained before any cancer treatment. Every receptor here comes from a male donor at least 60 years old with stage I lung adenocarcinoma. Each CDR3 is given with its conserved first and last residue. Fields, in order: D gene, clone size, J gene, V gene, CDR3 protein, CDR3 DNA. The D gene is left open where the match is weak. Some rows have no size entry. The others give once, few or many, or a class for an expanded clone.

TRBD1,few,TRBJ1-1,TRBV6-8,CASSYWDREGTEAFF,TGTGCCAGCAGTTACTGGGACAGGGAAGGCACTGAAGCTTTCTTT
TRBD1,NA,TRBJ2-7,TRBV11-3,CASSASPGQGANYEQYF,TGTGCCAGCAGCGCTAGTCCGGGACAGGGGGCAAACTACGAGCAGTACTTC
NA,NA,TRBJ1-1,TRBV9,CASSARPHTEAFF,TGTGCCAGCAGCGCCCGGCCACACACTGAAGCTTTCTTT
NA,NA,TRBJ1-1,TRBV6-8,CASSSDLTLTEAFF,TGTGCCAGCAGTTCGGACTTGACGTTGACTGAAGCTTTCTTT
NA,medium-sized,TRBJ2-1,TRBV9,CASSSKQGSNLDEQFF,TGTGCCAGCAGCTCCAAACAGGGTTCTAATCTTGATGAGCAGTTCTTC
NA,large,TRBJ1-2,TRBV7-2,CASSRLNSYGYTF,TGTGCCAGCAGCCGACTCAATAGCTATGGCTACACCTTC
TRBD1,NA,TRBJ1-1,TRBV30,CAWSVLTGLKNTEAFF,TGTGCCTGGAGTGTACTGACAGGGTTAAAGAACACTGAAGCTTTCTTT
NA,few,TRBJ2-1,TRBV7-5,CASSLPGGSYNEQFF,TGTGCCAGCAGCCTGCCCGGAGGGTCCTACAATGAGCAGTTCTTC
NA,once,TRBJ2-5,TRBV29-1,CSVGGTLYTPGVETQYF,TGCAGCGTTGGAGGGACTCTCTATACCCCGGGGGTCGAGACCCAGTACTTC
NA,NA,TRBJ2-7,TRBV18,CASSSDSYEQYF,TGTGCCAGCTCATCCGACAGCTACGAGCAGTACTTC
NA,medium-sized,TRBJ2-2,TRBV4-1,CASSQGRGLVGELFF,TGCGCCAGCAGCCAAGGGAGGGGGTTGGTCGGGGAGCTGTTTTTT
TRBD1,few,TRBJ1-1,TRBV6-8,CASSQGRGGGEKTEAFF,TGTGCCAGCAGTCAAGGACGTGGAGGGGGCGAGAAGACTGAAGCTTTCTTT
NA,NA,TRBJ2-7,TRBV30,CAWKEGATYEQYF,TGTGCCTGGAAGGAGGGGGCGACCTACGAGCAGTACTTC
NA,NA,TRBJ2-3,TRBV30,CAWSFPASTDTQYF,TGTGCCTGGAGTTTTCCAGCTAGCACAGATACGCAGTATTTT
TRBD1,few,TRBJ2-7,TRBV11-3,CASSFAQKGTGDSSTYEQYF,TGTGCCAGCAGCTTCGCGCAAAAGGGGACAGGGGACTCGTCGACCTACGAGCAGTACTTC
TRBD1,NA,TRBJ2-7,TRBV28,CASTISRDRETYEQYF,TGTGCCAGCACCATTTCCCGGGACAGGGAAACCTACGAGCAGTACTTC
TRBD1,medium-sized,TRBJ2-4,TRBV11-3,CASSLRTGLTKNIQYF,TGTGCCAGCAGCCTCCGGACAGGGTTGACCAAAAACATTCAGTACTTC
TRBD2,NA,TRBJ2-2,TRBV5-1,CASKGLADTGELFF,TGCGCCAGCAAGGGACTAGCGGACACCGGGGAGCTGTTTTTT
NA,NA,TRBJ1-1,TRBV21-1,CASSNRDRPREAFF,TGTGCCAGCAGCAACAGGGACAGACCCCGTGAAGCTTTCTTT
NA,few,TRBJ1-1,TRBV19,CASSINPGAGGTEAFF,TGTGCCAGTAGTATAAACCCCGGGGCTGGGGGCACTGAAGCTTTCTTT
TRBD2,few,TRBJ2-1,TRBV6-8,CASKGGGANEQFF,TGTGCCAGCAAGGGCGGGGGGGCGAATGAGCAGTTCTTC
TRBD1,NA,TRBJ1-6,TRBV30,CAWSRTGNTGDSPLHF,TGTGCCTGGAGTAGGACAGGGAATACCGGGGATTCACCCCTCCACTTT
NA,NA,TRBJ2-7,TRBV9,CASSAAGTPYEQYF,TGTGCCAGCAGCGCCGCCGGGACTCCTTACGAGCAGTACTTC
NA,NA,TRBJ2-1,TRBV19,CASSILTSNNEQFF,TGTGCCAGTAGTATTCTCACTAGCAACAATGAGCAGTTCTTC
TRBD1,NA,TRBJ1-1,TRBV18,CASSPGTGRNTEAFF,TGTGCCAGCTCACCTGGGACAGGGAGGAACACTGAAGCTTTCTTT
TRBD2,few,TRBJ2-1,TRBV9,CASSDPAGAYNEQFF,TGTGCCAGCAGTGATCCGGCGGGAGCCTACAATGAGCAGTTCTTC
NA,NA,TRBJ1-2,TRBV14,CASSLGEGYTF,TGTGCCAGCAGCCTAGGTGAGGGCTACACCTTC
NA,few,TRBJ1-1,TRBV30,CAWSLRASGNTEAFF,TGTGCCTGGAGTCTTCGAGCGAGTGGGAACACTGAAGCTTTCTTT
NA,NA,TRBJ2-5,TRBV10-3,CAIGDRDLGTETQYF,TGTGCCATCGGAGACCGGGACTTGGGTACGGAGACCCAGTACTTC